Following are 3 T cell receptor beta chains from one sample sequenced in a study of T cell repertoires in cytomegalovirus infection. Using its own MiXCR run on the reads, TCRdb lists one record per CDR3 protein. The sample contains roughly 150,000 distinct CDR3 sequences, approximately 17% of which appear only once. Sequencing was carried out using CD8+ T cells from PBMCs. All receptors come from a human donor in good health (CMV status not recorded). Some clones in this sample may be carry-over from other donors' samples.

This chain uses TRBV5-5 with TRBJ1-5, with 8 nucleotides matching TRBD1. Trimming took 4 bases from V and 7 from J; bases not matched to a gene: 10. CDR1 is SGHKS, CDR2 YYEKEE, per germline (reference sequence). The CDR3 runs to 15 residues. The CDR3 nucleotides are TGTGCCAGCAGCCGGGACAGGCTGGTCAAGCAGCCCCAGCATTTT. It yields the protein CASSRDRLVKQPQHF.

Ten or more counts support this clonotype. The chain carries TRBV7-8 and TRBJ2-1; D unresolved. The V gene lost 5 bases and the J gene lost 0 bases, with 11 bases spanning the gap. CDR1 SGHVS and CDR2 FQNEAQ come from the germline V gene. This CDR3 spans 15 amino acids. CDR3 in DNA: TGTGCCAGCAGCCCGTTTTCAGGCTCCTACAATGAGCAGTTCTTC. It encodes CASSPFSGSYNEQFF.

The CDR3 here is CSVERRPFGYTF. The CDR3 coding sequence is TGCAGCGTTGAACGACGGCCGTTCGGCTACACCTTC. The chain links TRBV29-1 to TRBJ1-2; D ambiguous. Germline V gene data show CDR1 as SQVTM and CDR2 as ANQGSEA. Trimming removed 2 bases at V and 8 bases at J, with 12 bases between. The CDR3 spans 12 residues.